This TCR beta chain was retrieved from a study of OX40 agonist ivuxolimab in advanced cancers. Study-level information: Patients' therapy was ivuxolimab, an antibody that acts as an agonist of OX40 (CD134).

The assay was immunoSEQ multiplex PCR, and TCRdb's table has in-frame clones only and misses some. The sample contains 74,000 or so clones, around 85% of which appear only once. CDR1 is MNHEY and CDR2 is SVGAGI in the germline V gene. Unmatched junction bases numbered 13, after V lost 6 bases and J lost 11 bases. CDR3 size: 14 residues. In its sample, this clone was seen once. This sequence joins TRBV6-5 and TRBJ1-5, with 7 bases matching TRBD1. Material: CD4+ or CD8+ T cells sorted from blood, obtained in a trial of the OX40 agonist ivuxolimab. This sequence originates from an adult with an advanced solid tumor such as melanoma, head and neck, liver or kidney cancer. The CDR3 sequence is CASSLYRGHWAQHF. CDR3 nucleotide sequence: TGTGCCAGCAGCCTTTACAGGGGACACTGGGCCCAGCATTTT.